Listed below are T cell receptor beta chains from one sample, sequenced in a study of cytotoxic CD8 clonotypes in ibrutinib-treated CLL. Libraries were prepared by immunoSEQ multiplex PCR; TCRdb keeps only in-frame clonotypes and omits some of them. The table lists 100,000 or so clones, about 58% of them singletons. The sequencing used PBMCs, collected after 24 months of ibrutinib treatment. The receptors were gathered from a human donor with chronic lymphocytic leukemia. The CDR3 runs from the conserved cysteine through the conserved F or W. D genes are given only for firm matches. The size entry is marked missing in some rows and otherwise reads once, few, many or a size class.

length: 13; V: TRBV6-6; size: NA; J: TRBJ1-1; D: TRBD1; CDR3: CASRMDRGTEAFF; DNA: TGTGCCAGCAGAATGGACAGGGGCACTGAAGCTTTCTTT
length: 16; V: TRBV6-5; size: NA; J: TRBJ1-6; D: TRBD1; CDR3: CASSWESTGQNSPLHF; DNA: TGTGCCAGCAGTTGGGAATCGACAGGGCAGAATTCACCCCTCCACTTT
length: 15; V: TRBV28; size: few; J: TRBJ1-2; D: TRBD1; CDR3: CASSSRTGTNYGYTF; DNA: TGTGCCAGCAGTTCCCGGACAGGGACTAACTATGGCTACACCTTC
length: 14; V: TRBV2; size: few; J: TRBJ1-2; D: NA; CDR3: CASSEWSGNYGYTF; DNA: TGTGCCAGCAGTGAGTGGAGCGGGAACTATGGCTACACCTTC
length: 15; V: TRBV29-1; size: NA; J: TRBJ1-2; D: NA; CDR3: CSVARDTRIVYGYTF; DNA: TGCAGCGTTGCCAGGGACACGAGGATTGTCTATGGCTACACCTTC
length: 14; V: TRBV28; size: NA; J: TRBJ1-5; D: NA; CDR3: CASFTTYRNQPQHF; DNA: TGTGCCAGCTTCACCACTTACAGGAATCAGCCCCAGCATTTT
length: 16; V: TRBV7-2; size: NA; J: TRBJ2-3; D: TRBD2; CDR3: CASRSSGTNPTDTQYF; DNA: TGTGCCAGCAGAAGCTCCGGGACTAACCCCACAGATACGCAGTATTTT
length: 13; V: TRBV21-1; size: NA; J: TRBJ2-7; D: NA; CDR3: CASSKGTFGKQYF; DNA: TGTGCCAGCAGCAAAGGAACTTTTGGTAAGCAGTACTTC
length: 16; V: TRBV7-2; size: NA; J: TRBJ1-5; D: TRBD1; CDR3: CASSFGGWGTDQPQHF; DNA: TGTGCCAGCAGCTTCGGTGGTTGGGGGACAGATCAGCCCCAGCATTTT
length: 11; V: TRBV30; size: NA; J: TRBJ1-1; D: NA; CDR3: CAWALNTEAFF; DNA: TGTGCCTGGGCTTTGAACACTGAAGCTTTCTTT
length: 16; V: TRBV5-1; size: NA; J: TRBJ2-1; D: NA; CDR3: CASSLGVGGTYNEQFF; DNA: TGCGCCAGCAGCTTGGGGGTGGGAGGCACCTACAATGAGCAGTTCTTC
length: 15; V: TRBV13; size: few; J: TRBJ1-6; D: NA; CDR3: CASSFNTGRNSPLHF; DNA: TGTGCCAGCAGCTTCAATACAGGGAGGAATTCACCCCTCCACTTT
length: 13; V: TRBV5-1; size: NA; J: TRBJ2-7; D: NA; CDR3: CASKVGGPYEQYF; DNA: TGCGCCAGCAAGGTCGGGGGACCCTACGAGCAGTACTTC
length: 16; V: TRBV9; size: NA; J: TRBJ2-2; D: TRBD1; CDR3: CASSVVGGQVTGELFF; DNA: TGTGCCAGCAGCGTAGTTGGGGGACAGGTCACCGGGGAGCTGTTTTTT
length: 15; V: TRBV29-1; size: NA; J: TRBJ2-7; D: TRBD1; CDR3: CSVELWTGTEYEQYF; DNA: TGCAGCGTTGAACTGTGGACAGGGACCGAGTACGAGCAGTACTTC
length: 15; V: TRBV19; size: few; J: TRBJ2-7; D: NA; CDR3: CASSEPQGGIYEQYF; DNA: TGTGCCAGTAGTGAACCACAGGGGGGGATCTACGAGCAGTACTTC
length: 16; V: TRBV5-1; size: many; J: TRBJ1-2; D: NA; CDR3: CASSLEGRTVNYGYTF; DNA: TGCGCCAGCAGCTTGGAAGGGAGAACAGTTAACTATGGCTACACCTTC
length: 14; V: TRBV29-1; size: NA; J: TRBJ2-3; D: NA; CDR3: CSVTQGRGTDTQYF; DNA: TGCAGCGTGACTCAGGGAAGGGGCACAGATACGCAGTATTTT
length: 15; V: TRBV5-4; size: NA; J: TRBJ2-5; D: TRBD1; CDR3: CASSRTADRAETQYF; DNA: TGCGCCAGCAGCCGTACTGCGGACAGGGCAGAGACCCAGTACTTC
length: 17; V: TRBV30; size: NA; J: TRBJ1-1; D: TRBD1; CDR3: CAWSRSRTGSRDTEAFF; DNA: TGTGCCTGGAGTCGGTCCCGGACAGGGTCCCGGGACACTGAAGCTTTCTTT
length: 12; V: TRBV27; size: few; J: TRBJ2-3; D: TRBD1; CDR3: CASRQGIGTQYF; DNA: TGTGCCAGCCGACAGGGGATTGGTACGCAGTATTTT
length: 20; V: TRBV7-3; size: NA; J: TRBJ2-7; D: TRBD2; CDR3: CASSLVPGESGAPGGGEQYF; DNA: TGTGCCAGCAGCTTAGTCCCCGGGGAAAGCGGGGCTCCCGGAGGTGGCGAGCAGTACTTC
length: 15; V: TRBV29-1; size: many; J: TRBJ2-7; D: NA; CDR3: CSVEDPGTRDGEQYF; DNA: TGCAGCGTTGAAGATCCCGGGACAAGGGACGGCGAGCAGTACTTC
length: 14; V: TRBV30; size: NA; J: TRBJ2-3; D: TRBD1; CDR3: CAWKRTGVTDTQYF; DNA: TGTGCCTGGAAAAGGACAGGGGTCACAGATACGCAGTATTTT
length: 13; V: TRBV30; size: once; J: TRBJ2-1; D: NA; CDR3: CASVELRNNEQFF; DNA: TGTGCCTCCGTAGAACTACGTAACAATGAGCAGTTCTTC
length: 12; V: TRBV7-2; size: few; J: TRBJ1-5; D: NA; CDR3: CASSDSNQPQHF; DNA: TGTGCCAGCTCAGATAGCAATCAGCCCCAGCATTTT
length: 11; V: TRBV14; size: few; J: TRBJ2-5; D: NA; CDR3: CASSQVETQYF; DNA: TGTGCCAGCAGCCAAGTGGAGACCCAGTACTTC
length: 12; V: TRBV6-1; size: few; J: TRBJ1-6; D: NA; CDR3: CASSPGRSPLHF; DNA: TGTGCCAGCAGTCCCGGGCGGTCACCCCTCCACTTT
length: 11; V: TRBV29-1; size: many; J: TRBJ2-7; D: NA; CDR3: CSVGDLSEQYF; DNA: TGCAGCGTTGGGGATCTTTCCGAGCAGTACTTC
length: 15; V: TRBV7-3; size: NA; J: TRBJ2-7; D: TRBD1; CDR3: CASSLNPTQGYEQYF; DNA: TGTGCCAGCAGCTTAAACCCGACACAGGGGTACGAGCAGTACTTC
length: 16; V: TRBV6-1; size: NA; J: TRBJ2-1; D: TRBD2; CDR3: CASSGDGRGTSNEQFF; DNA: TGTGCCAGCAGTGGCGACGGTCGCGGGACTAGCAATGAGCAGTTCTTC
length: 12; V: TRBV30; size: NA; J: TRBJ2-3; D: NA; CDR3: CAWSVIQYTQYF; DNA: TGTGCCTGGAGTGTTATTCAGTATACGCAGTATTTT
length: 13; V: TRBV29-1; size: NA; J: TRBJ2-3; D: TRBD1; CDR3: CSVEGQGADTQYF; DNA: TGCAGCGTTGAGGGACAGGGCGCAGATACGCAGTATTTT
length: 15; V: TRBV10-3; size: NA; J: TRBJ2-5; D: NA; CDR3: CAISELGEPGETQYF; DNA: TGTGCCATCAGTGAGTTGGGGGAGCCAGGAGAGACCCAGTACTTC
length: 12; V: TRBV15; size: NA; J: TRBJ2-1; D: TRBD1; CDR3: CATGQGYNEQFF; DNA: TGTGCCACAGGACAGGGGTACAATGAGCAGTTCTTC
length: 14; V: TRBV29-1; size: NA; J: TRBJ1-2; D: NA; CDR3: CSVVFHGQGEGYTF; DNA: TGCAGCGTTGTTTTTCACGGGCAGGGTGAGGGCTACACCTTC
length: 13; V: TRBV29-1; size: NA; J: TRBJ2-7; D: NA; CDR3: CSVEEDARYEQYF; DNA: TGCAGCGTTGAAGAGGACGCAAGATACGAGCAGTACTTC
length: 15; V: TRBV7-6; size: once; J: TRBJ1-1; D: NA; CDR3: CASSGPGGGNTEAFF; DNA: TGTGCCAGCAGCGGCCCCGGGGGGGGGAACACTGAAGCTTTCTTT
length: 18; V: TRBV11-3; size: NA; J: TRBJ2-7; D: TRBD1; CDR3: CASSFTGTGGRSSYEQYF; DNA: TGTGCCAGCAGCTTCACCGGGACAGGGGGCCGTAGCTCCTACGAGCAGTACTTC
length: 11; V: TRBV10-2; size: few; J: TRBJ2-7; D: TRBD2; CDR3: CASSRLAEQYF; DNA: TGCGCCAGCAGTAGACTAGCCGAGCAGTACTTC
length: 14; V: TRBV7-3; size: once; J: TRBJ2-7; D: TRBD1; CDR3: CASSLTGSGYEQYF; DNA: TGTGCCAGCAGCCTGACAGGGAGTGGCTACGAGCAGTACTTC
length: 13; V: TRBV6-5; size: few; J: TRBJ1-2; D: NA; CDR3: CASSYATGSGYTF; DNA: TGTGCCAGCAGTTACGCCACAGGGTCTGGCTACACCTTC